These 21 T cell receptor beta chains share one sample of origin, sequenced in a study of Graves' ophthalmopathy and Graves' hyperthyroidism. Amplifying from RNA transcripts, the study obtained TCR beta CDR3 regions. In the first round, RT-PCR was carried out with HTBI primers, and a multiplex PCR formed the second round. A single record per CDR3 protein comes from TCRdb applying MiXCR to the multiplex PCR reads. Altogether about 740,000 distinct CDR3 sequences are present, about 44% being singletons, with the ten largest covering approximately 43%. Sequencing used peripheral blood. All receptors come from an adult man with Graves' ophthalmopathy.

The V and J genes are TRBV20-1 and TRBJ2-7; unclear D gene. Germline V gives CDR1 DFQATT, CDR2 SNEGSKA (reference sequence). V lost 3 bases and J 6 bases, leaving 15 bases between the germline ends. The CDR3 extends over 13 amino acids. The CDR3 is CSASRRRYGEQYF. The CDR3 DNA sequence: TGCAGTGCTAGCCGGAGAAGATACGGCGAGCAGTACTTC.

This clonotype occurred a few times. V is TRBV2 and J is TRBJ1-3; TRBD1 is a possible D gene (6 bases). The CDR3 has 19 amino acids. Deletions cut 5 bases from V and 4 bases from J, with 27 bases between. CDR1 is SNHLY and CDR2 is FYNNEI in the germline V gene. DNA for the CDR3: TGTGCCAGCAGTCCGAGATATTTTCGGACAGACCCGGAGGGAAACACCATATATTTT. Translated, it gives CASSPRYFRTDPEGNTIYF.

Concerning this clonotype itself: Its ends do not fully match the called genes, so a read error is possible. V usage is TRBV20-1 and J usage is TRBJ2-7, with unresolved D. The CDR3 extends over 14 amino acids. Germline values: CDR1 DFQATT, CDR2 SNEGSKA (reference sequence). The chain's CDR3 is CSARVLAQFYEQCF. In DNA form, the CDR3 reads TGCAGTGCTAGAGTGTTGGCTCAATTCTACGAGCAGTGCTTC.

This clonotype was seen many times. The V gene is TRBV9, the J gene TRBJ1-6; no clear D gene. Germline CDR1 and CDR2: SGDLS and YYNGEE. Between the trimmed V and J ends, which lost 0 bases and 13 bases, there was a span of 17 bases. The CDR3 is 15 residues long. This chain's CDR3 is CASSVAGSGLSPLHF. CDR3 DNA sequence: TGTGCCAGCAGCGTAGCTGGGAGTGGACTTAGCCCCCTCCACTTT.

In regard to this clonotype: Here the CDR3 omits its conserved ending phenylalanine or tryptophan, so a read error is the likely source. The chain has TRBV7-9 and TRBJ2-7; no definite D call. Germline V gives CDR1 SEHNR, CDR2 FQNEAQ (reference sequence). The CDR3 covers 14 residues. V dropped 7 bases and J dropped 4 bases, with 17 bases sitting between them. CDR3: CASTTSAAIYEQYC. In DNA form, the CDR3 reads TGTGCCAGCACGACCTCGGCGGCCATTTACGAGCAGTACTGC.

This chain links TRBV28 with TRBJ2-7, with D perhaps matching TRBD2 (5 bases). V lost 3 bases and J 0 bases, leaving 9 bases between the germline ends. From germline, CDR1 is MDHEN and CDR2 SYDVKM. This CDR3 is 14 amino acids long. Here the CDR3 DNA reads TGTGCCAGCAGTTTGAGGGTACCCTCCTACGAGCAGTACTTC. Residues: CASSLRVPSYEQYF.

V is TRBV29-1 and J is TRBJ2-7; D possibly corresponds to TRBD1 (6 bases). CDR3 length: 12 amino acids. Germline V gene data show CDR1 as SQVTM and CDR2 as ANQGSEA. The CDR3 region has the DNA TGCAGTGCTCAAACAGGGTCCTACGAGCAGTACTTC. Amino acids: CSAQTGSYEQYF.

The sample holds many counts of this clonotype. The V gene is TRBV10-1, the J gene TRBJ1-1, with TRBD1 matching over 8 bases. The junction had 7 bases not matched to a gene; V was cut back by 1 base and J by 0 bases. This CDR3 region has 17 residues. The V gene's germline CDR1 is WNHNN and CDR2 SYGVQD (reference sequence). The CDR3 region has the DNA TGCGCCAGCAGTGAGTTCCAGGGGGCGAGCATGAACACTGAAGCTTTCTTT. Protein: CASSEFQGASMNTEAFF.

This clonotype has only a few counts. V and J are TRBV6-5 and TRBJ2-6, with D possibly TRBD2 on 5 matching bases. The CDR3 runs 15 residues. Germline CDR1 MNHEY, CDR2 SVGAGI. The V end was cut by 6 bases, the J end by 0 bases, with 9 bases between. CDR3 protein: CASRGLSSGANVLTF. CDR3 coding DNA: TGTGCCAGCAGAGGACTGTCCTCTGGGGCCAACGTCCTGACTTTC.

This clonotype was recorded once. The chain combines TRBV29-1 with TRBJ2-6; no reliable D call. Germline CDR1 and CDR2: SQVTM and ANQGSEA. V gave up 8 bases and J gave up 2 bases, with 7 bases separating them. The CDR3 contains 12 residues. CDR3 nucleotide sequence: TGCAGCCAAGGGACTGGGGCCAACGTCCTGACTTTC. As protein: CSQGTGANVLTF.

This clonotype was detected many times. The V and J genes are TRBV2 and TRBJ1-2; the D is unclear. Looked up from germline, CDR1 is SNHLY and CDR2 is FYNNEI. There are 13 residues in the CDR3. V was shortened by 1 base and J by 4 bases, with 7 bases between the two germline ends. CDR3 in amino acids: CASSEDGLYGYTF. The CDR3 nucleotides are TGTGCCAGCAGTGAAGACGGACTCTATGGCTACACCTTC.

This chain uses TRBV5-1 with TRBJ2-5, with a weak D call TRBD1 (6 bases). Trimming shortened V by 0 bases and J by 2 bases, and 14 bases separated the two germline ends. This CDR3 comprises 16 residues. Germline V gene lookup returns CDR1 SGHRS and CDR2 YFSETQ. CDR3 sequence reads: CASSLEVVRGQETQYF. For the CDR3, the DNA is TGCGCCAGCAGCTTGGAAGTTGTCAGGGGTCAAGAGACCCAGTACTTC.

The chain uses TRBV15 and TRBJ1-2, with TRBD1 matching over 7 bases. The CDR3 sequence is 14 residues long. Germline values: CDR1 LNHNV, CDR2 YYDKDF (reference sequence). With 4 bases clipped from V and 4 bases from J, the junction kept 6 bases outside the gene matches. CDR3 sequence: CATSTPGQLYGYTF. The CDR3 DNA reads TGTGCCACCAGCACCCCGGGACAGCTCTATGGCTACACCTTC.

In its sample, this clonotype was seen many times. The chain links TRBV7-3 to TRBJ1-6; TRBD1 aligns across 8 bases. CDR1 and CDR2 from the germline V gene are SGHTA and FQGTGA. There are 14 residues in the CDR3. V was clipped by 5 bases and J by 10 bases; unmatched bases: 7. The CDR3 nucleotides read TGTGCCAGCAGCCCCGGGACAGGATTCTCACCCCTCCACTTT. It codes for CASSPGTGFSPLHF.

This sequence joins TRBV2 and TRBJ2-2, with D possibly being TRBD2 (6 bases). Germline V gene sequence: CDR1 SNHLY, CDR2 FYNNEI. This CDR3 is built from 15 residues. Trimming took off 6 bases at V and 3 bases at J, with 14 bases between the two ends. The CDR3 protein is CASSLNGGHTGELFF. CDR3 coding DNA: TGTGCCAGCAGCCTTAACGGGGGTCACACCGGGGAGCTGTTTTTT.

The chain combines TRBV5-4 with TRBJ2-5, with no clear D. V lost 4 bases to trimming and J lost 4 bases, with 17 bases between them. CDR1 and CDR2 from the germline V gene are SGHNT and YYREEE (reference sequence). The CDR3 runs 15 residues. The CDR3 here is CASSTYPGGVETQYF. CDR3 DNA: TGTGCCAGCAGCACATATCCTGGCGGTGTAGAGACCCAGTACTTC.

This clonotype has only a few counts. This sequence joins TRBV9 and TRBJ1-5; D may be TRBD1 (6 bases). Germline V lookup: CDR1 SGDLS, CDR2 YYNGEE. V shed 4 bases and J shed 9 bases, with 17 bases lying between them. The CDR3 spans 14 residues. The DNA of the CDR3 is TGTGCCAGCAGCCTTGGCGGGGGGCTACGGCCCCAGCATTTT. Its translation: CASSLGGGLRPQHF.

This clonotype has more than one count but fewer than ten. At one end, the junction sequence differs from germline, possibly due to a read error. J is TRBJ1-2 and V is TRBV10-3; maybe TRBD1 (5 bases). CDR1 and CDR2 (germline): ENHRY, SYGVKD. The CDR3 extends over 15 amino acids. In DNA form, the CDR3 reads TGTGCCAGCAGTCCCGCCCGACAGACCCACTATGGCTACACCTTC. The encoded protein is CASSPARQTHYGYTF.

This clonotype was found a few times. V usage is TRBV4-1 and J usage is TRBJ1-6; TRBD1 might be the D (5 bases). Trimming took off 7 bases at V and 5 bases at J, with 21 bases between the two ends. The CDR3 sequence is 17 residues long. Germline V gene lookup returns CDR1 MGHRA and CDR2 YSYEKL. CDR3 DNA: TGCGCCAGCAAGTCTACGTGGGGGAGACCTGATAATTCACCCCTCCACTTT. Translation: CASKSTWGRPDNSPLHF.

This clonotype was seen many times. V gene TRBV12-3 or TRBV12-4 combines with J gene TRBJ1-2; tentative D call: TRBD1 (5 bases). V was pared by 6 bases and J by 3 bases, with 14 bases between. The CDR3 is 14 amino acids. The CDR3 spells CASSLQGADYGYTF. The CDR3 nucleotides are TGTGCCAGCAGCCTCCAAGGGGCGGACTATGGCTACACCTTC.

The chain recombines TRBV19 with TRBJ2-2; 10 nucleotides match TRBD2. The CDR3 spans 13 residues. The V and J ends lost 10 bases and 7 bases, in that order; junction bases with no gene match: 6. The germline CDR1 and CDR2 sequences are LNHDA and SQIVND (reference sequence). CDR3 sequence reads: CATSGRSFGELFF. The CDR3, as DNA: TGTGCCACTAGCGGGAGATCATTCGGGGAGCTGTTTTTT.